The present T cell receptor (beta chain) was sequenced within a study of cytomegalovirus exposure and HLA in healthy donors. General study results and limits: Across all donors, roughly uniform sequencing depth was an assumption of the presence/absence analyses. TCR beta chains numbering some 160 were designated cytomegalovirus-associated. It is likely that the observed cluster of highly shared sequence variants was a sequencing artifact.

This CDR3 region has 14 residues. J gave up 0 bases and V 9 bases, and 6 bases lay outside the gene matches. Germline V CDR1 and CDR2: SNHLY, FYNNEI. About this clone itself: The antigen remains unidentified.

The PCR had 60 Vbeta and 13 Jbeta primers. Only in-frame clones appear in the TCRdb table, and some are missing; sequencing was by immunoSEQ multiplex PCR. The data hold approximately 100,000 clones, with approximately 79% observed a single time. Specimen: PBMCs. The J gene is TRBJ2-7, the V gene TRBV2, with 9 nucleotides matching TRBD1. The sequence was obtained from a woman between 40 and 55 years old in good health and CMV-seronegative. CDR3 protein: CASNPGQGSYEQYF. CDR3 nucleotide sequence: TGTGCCAGTAATCCGGGACAGGGCTCCTACGAGCAGTACTTC.